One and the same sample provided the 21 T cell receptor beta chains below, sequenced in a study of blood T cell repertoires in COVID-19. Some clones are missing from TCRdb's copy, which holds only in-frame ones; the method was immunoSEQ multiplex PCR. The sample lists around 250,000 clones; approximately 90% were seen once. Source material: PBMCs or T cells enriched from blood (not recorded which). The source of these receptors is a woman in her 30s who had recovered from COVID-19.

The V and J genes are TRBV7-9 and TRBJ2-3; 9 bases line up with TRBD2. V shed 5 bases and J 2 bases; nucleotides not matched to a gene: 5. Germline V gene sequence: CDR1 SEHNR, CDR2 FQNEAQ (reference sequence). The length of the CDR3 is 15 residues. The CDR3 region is CASSPGTSNTDTQYF. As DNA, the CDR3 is TGTGCCAGCAGCCCCGGGACTAGCAACACAGATACGCAGTATTTT.

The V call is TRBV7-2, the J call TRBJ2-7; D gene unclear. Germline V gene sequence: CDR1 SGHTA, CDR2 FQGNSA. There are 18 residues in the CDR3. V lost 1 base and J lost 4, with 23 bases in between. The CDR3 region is CASSLVAVNRRRPYEQYF. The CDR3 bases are TGTGCCAGCAGCTTAGTAGCCGTTAATAGGCGACGACCATACGAGCAGTACTTC.

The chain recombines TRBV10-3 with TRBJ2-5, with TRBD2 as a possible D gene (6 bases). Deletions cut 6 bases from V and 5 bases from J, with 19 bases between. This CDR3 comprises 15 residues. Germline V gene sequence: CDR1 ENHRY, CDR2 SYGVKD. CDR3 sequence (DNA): TGTGCCATCAGCTCCACAAGGACGGAGGGGGAGACCCAGTACTTC. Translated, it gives CAISSTRTEGETQYF.

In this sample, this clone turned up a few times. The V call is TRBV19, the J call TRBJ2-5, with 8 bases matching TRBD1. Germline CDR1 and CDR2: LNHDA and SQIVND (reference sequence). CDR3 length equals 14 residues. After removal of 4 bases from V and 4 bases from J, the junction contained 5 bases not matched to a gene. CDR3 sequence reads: CASSTTGGLETQYF. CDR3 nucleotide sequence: TGTGCCAGTAGTACTACAGGGGGTCTAGAGACCCAGTACTTC.

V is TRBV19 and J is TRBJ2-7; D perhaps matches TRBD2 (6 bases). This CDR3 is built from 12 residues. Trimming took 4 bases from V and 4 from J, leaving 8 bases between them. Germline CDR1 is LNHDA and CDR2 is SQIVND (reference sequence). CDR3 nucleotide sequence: TGTGCCAGTAGTAGCGGGGCATACGAGCAGTACTTC. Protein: CASSSGAYEQYF.

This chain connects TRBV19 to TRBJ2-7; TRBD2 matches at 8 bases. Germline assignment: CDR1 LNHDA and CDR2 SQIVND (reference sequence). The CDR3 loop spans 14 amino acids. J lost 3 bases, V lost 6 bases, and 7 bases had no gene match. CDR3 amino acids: CASRPAGARYEQYF. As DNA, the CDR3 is TGTGCCAGTAGACCAGCGGGAGCGCGCTACGAGCAGTACTTC.

CDR3 loop: CASRPRDSNTGELFF. The CDR3 bases are TGTGCCAGCAGGCCTAGGGACAGTAACACCGGGGAGCTGTTTTTT. This rearrangement joins TRBV28 to TRBJ2-2; the match to TRBD1 covers 7 bases. From germline, CDR1 is MDHEN and CDR2 SYDVKM. Trimming cost V 6 bases and J 2 bases; bases outside gene matches: 6. This CDR3 contains 15 residues.

CDR3 amino acids: CASSLSPLDRGRETQYF. The CDR3 coding sequence is TGTGCCAGCAGCTTATCCCCCCTCGACAGGGGTAGGGAGACCCAGTACTTC. The chain couples TRBV7-6 to TRBJ2-5; 8 bases line up with TRBD1. The germline V gene encodes CDR1 SGHVS and CDR2 FNYEAQ. The CDR3 consists of 17 residues. V dropped 2 bases and J dropped 5; count of bases not matched to a gene: 13.

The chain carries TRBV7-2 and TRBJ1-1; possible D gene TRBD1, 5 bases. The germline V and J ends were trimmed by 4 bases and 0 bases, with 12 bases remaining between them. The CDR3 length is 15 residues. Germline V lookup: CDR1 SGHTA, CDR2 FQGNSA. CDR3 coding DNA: TGTGCCAGCAGCTCTCGACAGACCATGAACACTGAAGCTTTCTTT. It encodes CASSSRQTMNTEAFF.

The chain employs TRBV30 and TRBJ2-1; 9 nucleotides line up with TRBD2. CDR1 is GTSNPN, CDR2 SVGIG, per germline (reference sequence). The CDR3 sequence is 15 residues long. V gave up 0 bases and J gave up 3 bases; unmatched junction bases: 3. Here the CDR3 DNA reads TGTGCCTGGAGTGTACGCGGGAGGGTCTACAATGAGCAGTTCTTC. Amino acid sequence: CAWSVRGRVYNEQFF.

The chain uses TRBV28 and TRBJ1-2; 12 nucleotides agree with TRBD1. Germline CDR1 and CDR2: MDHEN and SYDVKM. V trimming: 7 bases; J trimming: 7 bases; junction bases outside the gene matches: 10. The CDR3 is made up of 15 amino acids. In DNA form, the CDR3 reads TGTGCCAGCACCCAACTCCCGGGACAGGGGGCTGGCTACACCTTC. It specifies CASTQLPGQGAGYTF.

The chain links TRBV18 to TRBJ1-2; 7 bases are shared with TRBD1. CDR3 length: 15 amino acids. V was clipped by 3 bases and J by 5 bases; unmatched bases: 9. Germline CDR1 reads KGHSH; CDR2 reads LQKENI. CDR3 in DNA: TGTGCCAGCTCACCGCGACAGGGCGGCTTATATGGCTACACCTTC. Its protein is CASSPRQGGLYGYTF.

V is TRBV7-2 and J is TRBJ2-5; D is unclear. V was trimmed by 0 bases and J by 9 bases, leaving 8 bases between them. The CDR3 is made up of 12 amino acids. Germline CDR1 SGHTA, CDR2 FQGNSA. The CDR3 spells CASSLALSAQYF. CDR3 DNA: TGTGCCAGCAGCTTAGCCCTGTCTGCCCAGTACTTC.

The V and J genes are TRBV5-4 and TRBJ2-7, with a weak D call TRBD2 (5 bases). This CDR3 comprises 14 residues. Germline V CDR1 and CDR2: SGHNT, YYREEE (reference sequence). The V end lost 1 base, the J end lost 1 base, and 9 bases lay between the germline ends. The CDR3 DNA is TGTGCCAGCAGCTTGCTCCCGGGGTCCTACGAGCAGTACTTC. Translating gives CASSLLPGSYEQYF.

The chain's CDR3 is CASSLATPGDTQYF. The CDR3 nucleotides are TGTGCCAGCAGCTTAGCTACCCCCGGAGATACGCAGTATTTT. The chain uses TRBV7-9 and TRBJ2-3; no firm D call. Germline CDR1 SEHNR, CDR2 FQNEAQ (reference sequence). Trimming pared 0 bases from V and 5 bases from J, leaving 9 bases between. The length of the CDR3 is 14 residues. The variable domain in full, with the rest retrieved from reference TRBV7-9 and TRBJ2-3, is DTGVSQNPRHKITKRGQNVTFRCDPISEHNRLYWYRQTLGQGPEFLTYFQNEAQLEKSRLLSDRFSAERPKGSFSTLEIQRTEQGDSAMYLCASSLATPGDTQYFGPGTRLTVL.

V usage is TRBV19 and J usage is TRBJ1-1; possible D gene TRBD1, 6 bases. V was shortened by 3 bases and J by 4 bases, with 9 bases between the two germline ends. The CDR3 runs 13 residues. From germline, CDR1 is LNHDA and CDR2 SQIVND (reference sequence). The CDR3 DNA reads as TGTGCCAGTAGTATCGGGGGGCTCACTGAAGCTTTCTTT. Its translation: CASSIGGLTEAFF.

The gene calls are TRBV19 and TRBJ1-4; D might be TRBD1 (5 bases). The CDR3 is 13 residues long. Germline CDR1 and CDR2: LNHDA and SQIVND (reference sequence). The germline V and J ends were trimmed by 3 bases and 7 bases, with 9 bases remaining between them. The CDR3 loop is CASSMSRAEKLFF. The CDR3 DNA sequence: TGTGCCAGTAGTATGTCCAGGGCTGAAAAACTGTTTTTT.

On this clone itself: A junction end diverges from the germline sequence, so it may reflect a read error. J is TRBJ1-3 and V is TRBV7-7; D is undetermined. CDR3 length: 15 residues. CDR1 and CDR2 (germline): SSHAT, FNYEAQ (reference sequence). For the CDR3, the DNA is TGTGCTAGCAGCTTAAATTTGACACCTGGAAACACCATATATTTT. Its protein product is CASSLNLTPGNTIYF.

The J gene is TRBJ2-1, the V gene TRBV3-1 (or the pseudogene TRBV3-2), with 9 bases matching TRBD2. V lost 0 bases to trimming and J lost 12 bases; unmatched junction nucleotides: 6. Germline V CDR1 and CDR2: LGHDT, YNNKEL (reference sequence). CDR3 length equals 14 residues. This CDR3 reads CASSQDVLAGRQFF. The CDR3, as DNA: TGTGCCAGCAGCCAAGATGTTCTAGCGGGAAGGCAGTTCTTC.

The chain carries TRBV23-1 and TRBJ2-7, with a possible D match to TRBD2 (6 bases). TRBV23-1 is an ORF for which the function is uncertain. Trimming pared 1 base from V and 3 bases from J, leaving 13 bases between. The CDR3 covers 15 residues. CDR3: CASSQLRRDDYEQYF. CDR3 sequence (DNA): TGCGCCAGCAGTCAATTACGGCGGGATGACTACGAGCAGTACTTC.

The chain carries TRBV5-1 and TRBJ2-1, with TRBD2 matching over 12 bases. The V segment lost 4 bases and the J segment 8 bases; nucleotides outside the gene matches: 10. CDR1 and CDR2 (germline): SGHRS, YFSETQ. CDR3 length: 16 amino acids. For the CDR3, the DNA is TGCGCCAGCAGCGAACGACTAGCGGGAGAGTCTGATGAGCAGTTCTTC. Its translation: CASSERLAGESDEQFF.